This T cell receptor beta chain was found in a study of early T cells in non-severe SARS-CoV-2 infection. At the level of the study: Unsorted whole blood bulk RNA was sequenced, with unpaired chains.

This clonotype turned up a few times. Its antigen is currently unknown. This CDR3 is built from 12 residues. V gave up 6 bases and J gave up 2 bases, with 8 bases separating them. Per germline, CDR1 MGHDK and CDR2 SYGVNS. Researchers tagged individual cDNA molecules with unique molecular identifiers. TCRdb itself ran the 5' RACE reads through MiXCR, one entry per CDR3 protein. Of about 77,000 distinct CDR3 sequences listed, 9% to 10% are singletons. Study-wide findings and caveats: VDJdb matching skewed toward anti-spike CD8 responses, missing private and CD4 specificities.

Sequencing was done on a sample of whole blood. This chain joins TRBV25-1 and TRBJ2-7; D gene uncertain. The TCR comes from an adult who was a healthcare worker with PCR-confirmed SARS-CoV-2 infection or an uninfected control (not recorded which). The CDR3 spells CASSGYTYEQYF. In nucleotides, the CDR3 is TGTGCCAGCAGCGGGTATACCTACGAGCAGTACTTC.